This is a list of T cell receptor beta chains from one sample in a study of T cell responses to AZD1222 COVID-19 vaccine. Clones were read by immunoSEQ multiplex PCR, and TCRdb kept only the in-frame ones, dropping some. This sample has just under 95,000 clones; more than 75% occur once, and the top ten carry approximately 21%. Sequencing used peripheral blood, obtained on day 0 of AZD1222 vaccination. Receptors originate from an adult in good health. Each CDR3 is given with its conserved first and last residue. A D gene is named only where the DNA matches it firmly.

j_call	v_call	d_call	cdr3_aa	cdr3_nt
TRBJ1-5	TRBV11-2	NA	CASSLDGATLRHNQPQHF	TGTGCCAGCAGCTTAGATGGAGCGACGCTCCGCCACAATCAGCCCCAGCATTTT
TRBJ2-3	TRBV5-1	NA	CASSLAGGSSTDTQYF	TGCGCCAGCAGCTTGGCCGGGGGATCTAGCACAGATACGCAGTATTTT
TRBJ2-1	TRBV6-6	TRBD2	CASSAGAYNEQFF	TGTGCCAGCAGTGCGGGGGCCTACAATGAGCAGTTCTTC
TRBJ1-6	TRBV4-3	NA	CASSQDSSNNSPLHF	TGCGCCAGCAGCCAAGACTCCAGTAATAATTCACCCCTCCACTTT
TRBJ1-2	TRBV9	TRBD1	CASSSGTGGYGYTF	TGTGCCAGCAGCTCCGGGACAGGGGGCTATGGCTACACCTTC
TRBJ2-7	TRBV7-2	TRBD2	CASSRPLAGGPGEQYF	TGTGCCAGCAGCAGACCTCTAGCGGGGGGGCCGGGCGAGCAGTACTTC
TRBJ1-1	TRBV25-1	NA	CASSEGGTIPIEAFF	TGTGCCAGCAGTGAAGGCGGGACAATACCTATAGAAGCTTTCTTT
TRBJ1-1	TRBV30	NA	CAWTSRSYRNTEAFF	TGTGCCTGGACCTCCCGGTCCTACCGGAACACTGAAGCTTTCTTT
TRBJ1-1	TRBV18	NA	CASSPPKGVNTEAFF	TGTGCCAGCTCACCACCAAAGGGCGTTAACACTGAAGCTTTCTTT
TRBJ1-1	TRBV5-1	NA	CASSASTGNTEAFF	TGCGCCAGCAGCGCCTCGACAGGCAACACTGAAGCTTTCTTT
TRBJ1-6	TRBV7-2	NA	CASSPGYSPLHF	TGTGCCAGCAGCCCAGGGTATTCACCCCTCCACTTT
TRBJ1-3	TRBV6-6	NA	CASSQGDAVSGNTIYF	TGTGCCAGCAGCCAAGGGGACGCGGTCTCTGGAAACACCATATATTTT
TRBJ1-3	TRBV2	NA	CASTRFGGVSGNTIYF	TGTGCCAGCACCCGTTTTGGGGGCGTCTCTGGAAACACCATATATTTT
TRBJ1-6	TRBV5-4	NA	CASSLVLGGGRESPLHF	TGTGCCAGCAGCTTGGTACTCGGCGGGGGGAGAGAATCACCCCTCCACTTT
TRBJ1-4	TRBV5-1	NA	CASSLRTANEKLFF	TGCGCCAGCAGCCTGAGGACAGCTAATGAAAAACTGTTTTTT
TRBJ2-7	TRBV4-2	TRBD2	CASSQDWGGGSSYEQYF	TGTGCCAGCAGCCAAGATTGGGGCGGCGGGAGCTCCTACGAGCAGTACTTC
TRBJ1-4	TRBV7-2	NA	CASSLEVGMEKLFF	TGTGCCAGCAGCTTAGAGGTGGGGATGGAAAAACTGTTTTTT
TRBJ2-7	TRBV24-1	NA	CATSDIRDTKREQYF	TGTGCCACCAGTGATATCCGGGACACTAAACGAGAGCAGTACTTC
TRBJ1-2	TRBV7-9	NA	CASGLRTEASTF	TGTGCCAGCGGATTAAGGACGGAGGCCTCGACCTTC
TRBJ2-3	TRBV7-2	TRBD2	CASSWGLDQNTQYF	TGTGCCAGCAGCTGGGGACTAGATCAGAATACGCAGTATTTT
TRBJ2-7	TRBV3-1/TRBV3-2	NA	CASSQLTGANYEQYF	TGTGCCAGCAGCCAACTTACTGGGGCTAACTACGAGCAGTACTTC
TRBJ1-1	TRBV2	NA	CASSVALNTEAFF	TGTGCCAGCAGTGTAGCTTTGAACACTGAAGCTTTCTTT
TRBJ1-1	TRBV28	NA	CASRPGELNTEAFF	TGTGCCAGCAGGCCCGGGGAGCTGAACACTGAAGCTTTCTTT
TRBJ1-5	TRBV24-1	NA	CATNIDRFDSNQPQHF	TGTGCCACCAACATTGACAGGTTTGATAGCAATCAGCCCCAGCATTTT
TRBJ2-2	TRBV27	NA	CASSLEERTGELFF	TGTGCCAGCAGTTTGGAGGAACGCACCGGGGAGCTGTTTTTT
TRBJ1-1	TRBV10-3	TRBD1	CAITGQGPYTEAFF	TGTGCCATCACTGGACAGGGGCCCTACACTGAAGCTTTCTTT
TRBJ1-2	TRBV15	NA	CATSRERGVGDGYTF	TGTGCCACCAGCAGAGAACGAGGGGTTGGGGATGGCTACACCTTC
TRBJ2-7	TRBV14	NA	CASSQEKVSYEQYF	TGTGCCAGCAGCCAAGAGAAGGTCTCCTACGAGCAGTACTTC
TRBJ1-2	TRBV4-2	NA	CASSPGSGLLVYGYTF	TGTGCCAGCAGCCCGGGATCGGGGTTATTAGTCTATGGCTACACCTTC
TRBJ1-2	TRBV6-5	TRBD1	CASPRDRDYGYTF	TGTGCCAGCCCCCGGGACAGGGACTATGGCTACACCTTC
TRBJ1-2	TRBV11-1	NA	CASSHSTNYGYTF	TGTGCCAGCAGCCACAGCACTAACTATGGCTACACCTTC
TRBJ1-2	TRBV4-2	NA	CASSQDEDRNRYGYTF	TGTGCCAGCAGCCAAGATGAGGACAGAAATCGCTATGGCTACACCTTC
TRBJ1-4	TRBV7-9	NA	CASSVHRDIEKLFF	TGTGCCAGCAGCGTCCACAGGGATATTGAAAAACTGTTTTTT
TRBJ2-2	TRBV7-7	NA	CASSPSQGRANTGELFF	TGTGCTAGCAGCCCAAGCCAGGGCAGGGCGAACACCGGGGAGCTGTTTTTT
TRBJ2-1	TRBV7-3	TRBD2	CASSPASGDYNEQFF	TGTGCCAGCAGCCCGGCCAGCGGGGACTACAATGAGCAGTTCTTC
TRBJ1-2	TRBV29-1	TRBD1	CSIFRDRFLKNYGYTF	TGCAGCATCTTCCGGGACAGGTTCCTTAAAAACTATGGCTACACCTTC
TRBJ1-5	TRBV9	TRBD1	CASSGQGPGPQHF	TGTGCCAGCAGCGGACAGGGTCCAGGGCCCCAGCATTTT
TRBJ1-4	TRBV7-2	NA	CASSQQGNEKLFF	TGTGCCAGCAGTCAACAGGGTAATGAAAAACTGTTTTTT